The sequence of this T cell receptor beta chain was determined in a study of T cell responses to AZD1222 COVID-19 vaccine. The V gene end was trimmed by 5 bases and the J gene end by 3 bases; junction bases not matched to a gene: 4. The CDR3 runs 15 residues. Germline-derived CDR1 and CDR2 are SSHAT and FNYEAQ (reference sequence). Analyses pooled second doses at about 4 or about 12 weeks. Clones were sequenced by immunoSEQ multiplex PCR, and TCRdb holds only the in-frame ones, with some missing. Here the sample spans approximately 75,000 clones, around 86% being singletons. V and J are TRBV7-7 and TRBJ2-1; TRBD1 matches 10 bases. This material consisted of peripheral blood, taken 28 days after the second AZD1222 dose. The source of this sequence is an adult who received the AZD1222 COVID-19 vaccine. The CDR3 DNA reads as TGTGCCAGCAGCCTACGGACAGGGGGCTACAATGAGCAGTTCTTC. Protein sequence: CASSLRTGGYNEQFF.